The T cell receptor (beta chain) under discussion was sequenced for a study of blood T cell repertoires in COVID-19 (dated by TCRdb to about 2020). About the full investigation: Samples covering the acute and convalescent phases of COVID-19 were provided by collaborators in the United States, Italy and Spain. The repertoires were made available in a free public database intended to serve as a resource for research on the immune response to SARS-CoV-2. Samples were obtained from the ongoing ImmuneRACE study (first 160 participants) and from over a thousand subjects provided by 6 global collaborators. A de-identified subject ID, COVID-19 status, age in years and sex were almost always included in the sample metadata. HLA class I and class II types, where available, came from metadata supplied by the sample provider rather than from assay-based typing. The material from the prospective study consisted of cDNA or gDNA derived from T cells, B-cell-depleted T cells, or PBMCs. Deeply sampled blood TCRbeta repertoires from subjects exposed to, actively infected with, or recovered from COVID-19 were included in the dataset.

The CDR3 sequence holds 15 residues, the cysteine and phenylalanine included. Only the CDR3 portion is preserved as DNA: 45 bases, with reading frame beginning at the first base. V trim: 4 bases; J trim: 1 base; unmatched bases: 7. The CDR1 and CDR2 encoded by the germline V gene are SGDLS and YYNGEE. Points the paper makes about the study in general: How much clinical and demographic metadata was included differed by source and by participant, and the metadata was provided uncurated.

Note on this clone: Its antigen is not yet known. There are no base qualities to consult, and no much larger clone falls within one base.

TCRbeta CDR3 regions were amplified from genomic DNA using the immunoSEQ Assay, a bias-controlled multiplex PCR. The authors' analysis ran thus. Within the assay, amplification of reference gene primers was used to estimate how many nucleated cells each sample contained. To quantify the absolute abundance of each unique TCRbeta CDR3 rearrangement, sequence reads were collapsed and filtered. For each sample, productive Simpson clonality was calculated by taking the square root of Simpson's diversity index across productive rearrangements. Entries here come from immuneACCESS through TCRdb and include only in-frame sequences with V and J called. Some clones fail to appear in such tables; in the studies checked, an unresolved V gene covers under half of the shortfall, and the cause of the remainder is unknown. The V and J calls and clone size come from that table; D and trimming were worked out from the DNA. The sample has about 60,000 clones on record, about 81% of them singletons. The ten largest clones take up approximately 19% of the sample.

Collaborating institutions collected whole blood in K2EDTA tubes following their own protocols. For TCRbeta analysis, collaborators shipped samples as frozen whole blood, isolated PBMCs, or DNA extracted from either of those sample types. Recombination linked TRBV9 to TRBJ1-2, and 7 bases in between align with TRBD1. The sample comprised peripheral blood. The source is a man between 65 and 85 years old with active COVID-19. The CDR3 sequence is CASSPGGYLNYGYTF. The sequenced DNA: TGTGCCAGCAGCCCAGGGGGATACCTTAACTATGGCTACACCTTC.